A selection of T cell receptor beta chains follows, all from one sample in a study of CD8+ T cells in alopecia areata. Here immunoSEQ multiplex PCR was the method, and the copy in TCRdb shows in-frame clones only, minus some. This sample has about 98,000 clones; 35% to 50% occur once, and the top ten carry 0.75% to 0.8%. The material sequenced was CD4+ T cells sorted from blood. Receptor source: a human donor with alopecia areata. Each CDR3 is given with its conserved first and last residue. D genes are given only for firm matches. Clone size appears in some rows only: once, few, many, or a class for an expanded clone.

clone_size: few
j_call: TRBJ2-1
v_call: TRBV5-4
d_call: .
cdr3_aa: CASSLGSESINEQFF
cdr3_nt: TGTGCCAGCAGCTTGGGGAGCGAGTCGATAAATGAGCAGTTCTTC

clone_size: .
j_call: TRBJ2-7
v_call: TRBV29-1
d_call: TRBD2
cdr3_aa: CSAGGEWDEQYF
cdr3_nt: TGCAGCGCGGGGGGGGAGTGGGACGAGCAGTACTTC

clone_size: .
j_call: TRBJ2-3
v_call: TRBV9
d_call: TRBD1
cdr3_aa: CASSVRQGNTDTQYF
cdr3_nt: TGTGCCAGCAGCGTCCGACAGGGAAACACAGATACGCAGTATTTT

clone_size: .
j_call: TRBJ1-1
v_call: TRBV29-1
d_call: TRBD1
cdr3_aa: CSARTGGTEAFF
cdr3_nt: TGCAGCGCCCGGACAGGGGGAACTGAAGCTTTCTTT

clone_size: .
j_call: TRBJ2-5
v_call: TRBV4-3
d_call: .
cdr3_aa: CASSQDLAVAETQYF
cdr3_nt: TGCGCCAGCAGCCAAGATTTAGCGGTAGCAGAGACCCAGTACTTC

clone_size: .
j_call: TRBJ2-2
v_call: TRBV5-4
d_call: TRBD1
cdr3_aa: CASSVGTANTGELFF
cdr3_nt: TGTGCCAGCAGCGTCGGGACAGCGAACACCGGGGAGCTGTTTTTT

clone_size: few
j_call: TRBJ1-6
v_call: TRBV29-1
d_call: TRBD1
cdr3_aa: CSAGTAGSPLHF
cdr3_nt: TGCAGTGCCGGGACAGCGGGATCACCCCTCCACTTT

clone_size: .
j_call: TRBJ2-2
v_call: TRBV2
d_call: TRBD1
cdr3_aa: CASRNRGPGGELFF
cdr3_nt: TGTGCCAGCAGAAACAGGGGGCCTGGCGGGGAGCTGTTTTTT

clone_size: .
j_call: TRBJ2-3
v_call: TRBV6-6
d_call: .
cdr3_aa: CASGGAGDTQYF
cdr3_nt: TGTGCCAGCGGGGGGGCAGGGGATACGCAGTATTTT

clone_size: .
j_call: TRBJ2-5
v_call: TRBV29-1
d_call: .
cdr3_aa: CSARPGAGWETQYF
cdr3_nt: TGCAGCGCCCGGCCCGGCGCCGGGTGGGAGACCCAGTACTTC

clone_size: .
j_call: TRBJ2-3
v_call: TRBV30
d_call: TRBD1
cdr3_aa: CAWSVGTGQVDTQYF
cdr3_nt: TGTGCCTGGAGTGTAGGGACAGGGCAAGTGGATACGCAGTATTTT

clone_size: .
j_call: TRBJ2-5
v_call: TRBV2
d_call: TRBD2
cdr3_aa: CASSDSGGETQYF
cdr3_nt: TGTGCCAGCAGTGATAGCGGGGGAGAGACCCAGTACTTC

clone_size: .
j_call: TRBJ2-1
v_call: TRBV30
d_call: .
cdr3_aa: CAWSGSSYNEQFF
cdr3_nt: TGTGCCTGGAGTGGGAGCTCCTACAATGAGCAGTTCTTC

clone_size: .
j_call: TRBJ1-1
v_call: TRBV29-1
d_call: .
cdr3_aa: CSVEFRGNTEAFF
cdr3_nt: TGCAGCGTTGAATTCAGGGGGAACACTGAAGCTTTCTTT

clone_size: .
j_call: TRBJ1-2
v_call: TRBV20-1
d_call: .
cdr3_aa: CSARAMGYTF
cdr3_nt: TGCAGTGCTAGAGCGATGGGCTACACCTTC

clone_size: few
j_call: TRBJ2-3
v_call: TRBV29-1
d_call: .
cdr3_aa: CSVVAARGDTQYF
cdr3_nt: TGCAGCGTTGTGGCAGCAAGGGGAGATACGCAGTATTTT

clone_size: .
j_call: TRBJ2-6
v_call: TRBV18
d_call: TRBD1
cdr3_aa: CASSAGQGATGANVLTF
cdr3_nt: TGTGCCAGCTCAGCGGGACAGGGAGCTACTGGGGCCAACGTCCTGACTTTC

clone_size: few
j_call: TRBJ1-4
v_call: TRBV28
d_call: TRBD1
cdr3_aa: CASKPAGQNNEKLFF
cdr3_nt: TGTGCCAGCAAACCGGCGGGACAGAATAATGAAAAACTGTTTTTT

clone_size: .
j_call: TRBJ2-1
v_call: TRBV30
d_call: .
cdr3_aa: CAWSVGSYNEQFF
cdr3_nt: TGTGCCTGGAGTGTGGGCTCCTACAATGAGCAGTTCTTC

clone_size: .
j_call: TRBJ2-4
v_call: TRBV9
d_call: .
cdr3_aa: CASSVEGRGGIQYF
cdr3_nt: TGTGCCAGCAGCGTAGAGGGGCGGGGAGGCATTCAGTACTTC

clone_size: .
j_call: TRBJ2-1
v_call: TRBV29-1
d_call: .
cdr3_aa: CSVEGTLGGEQFF
cdr3_nt: TGCAGCGTTGAAGGCACTCTGGGCGGGGAGCAGTTCTTC

clone_size: .
j_call: TRBJ2-1
v_call: TRBV2
d_call: TRBD1
cdr3_aa: CASSADRGENEQFF
cdr3_nt: TGTGCCAGCAGTGCGGACAGGGGGGAAAATGAGCAGTTCTTC

clone_size: .
j_call: TRBJ2-3
v_call: TRBV2
d_call: .
cdr3_aa: CASSELTDTQYF
cdr3_nt: TGTGCCAGCAGTGAATTAACAGATACGCAGTATTTT

clone_size: .
j_call: TRBJ2-1
v_call: TRBV30
d_call: .
cdr3_aa: CAWSFSPTRDEQFF
cdr3_nt: TGTGCCTGGAGTTTTAGTCCAACGAGGGATGAGCAGTTCTTC

clone_size: .
j_call: TRBJ2-7
v_call: TRBV29-1
d_call: TRBD2
cdr3_aa: CSVDVAGVSHEQYF
cdr3_nt: TGCAGCGTTGATGTAGCGGGAGTCTCCCACGAGCAGTACTTC

clone_size: few
j_call: TRBJ1-1
v_call: TRBV28
d_call: .
cdr3_aa: CAGGGDTEAFF
cdr3_nt: TGTGCCGGAGGGGGGGACACTGAAGCTTTCTTT

clone_size: .
j_call: TRBJ2-3
v_call: TRBV4-2
d_call: TRBD2
cdr3_aa: CASSRIAGGPDTQYF
cdr3_nt: TGTGCCAGCAGCCGAATAGCGGGGGGGCCAGATACGCAGTATTTT

clone_size: few
j_call: TRBJ2-5
v_call: TRBV29-1
d_call: TRBD1
cdr3_aa: CSLDRGRETQYF
cdr3_nt: TGCAGCCTTGACAGGGGGCGAGAGACCCAGTACTTC

clone_size: once
j_call: TRBJ1-2
v_call: TRBV25-1
d_call: .
cdr3_aa: CASSDGGTNYGYTF
cdr3_nt: TGTGCCAGCAGTGACGGGGGCACCAACTATGGCTACACCTTC

clone_size: few
j_call: TRBJ2-7
v_call: TRBV5-1
d_call: TRBD1
cdr3_aa: CASSESLQGYEQYF
cdr3_nt: TGCGCCAGCAGCGAGTCGTTACAGGGGTACGAGCAGTACTTC

clone_size: .
j_call: TRBJ2-1
v_call: TRBV29-1
d_call: .
cdr3_aa: CSVEPEAGSSYNEQFF
cdr3_nt: TGCAGCGTTGAACCCGAAGCAGGAAGCTCCTACAATGAGCAGTTCTTC

clone_size: .
j_call: TRBJ2-6
v_call: TRBV30
d_call: .
cdr3_aa: CAWEGRSGANVLTF
cdr3_nt: TGTGCCTGGGAGGGTCGGTCTGGGGCCAACGTCCTGACTTTC

clone_size: .
j_call: TRBJ2-5
v_call: TRBV19
d_call: .
cdr3_aa: CASSPPGVRETQYF
cdr3_nt: TGTGCCAGTAGCCCGCCGGGAGTGAGAGAGACCCAGTACTTC

clone_size: .
j_call: TRBJ1-1
v_call: TRBV30
d_call: .
cdr3_aa: CAWGGMVAEAFF
cdr3_nt: TGTGCCTGGGGGGGCATGGTGGCTGAAGCTTTCTTT

clone_size: few
j_call: TRBJ2-1
v_call: TRBV29-1
d_call: TRBD1
cdr3_aa: CSVGTGGYNEQFF
cdr3_nt: TGCAGCGTTGGGACAGGGGGGTACAATGAGCAGTTCTTC

clone_size: .
j_call: TRBJ1-1
v_call: TRBV30
d_call: .
cdr3_aa: CAWSPGGTEAFF
cdr3_nt: TGTGCCTGGAGTCCCGGGGGGACTGAAGCTTTCTTT

clone_size: .
j_call: TRBJ1-3
v_call: TRBV29-1
d_call: .
cdr3_aa: CSVARLDSLLSGNTIYF
cdr3_nt: TGCAGCGTTGCGCGACTGGACAGCCTACTCTCTGGAAACACCATATATTTT

clone_size: .
j_call: TRBJ2-1
v_call: TRBV5-1
d_call: TRBD2
cdr3_aa: CASSPGGLAGANEQFF
cdr3_nt: TGCGCCAGCAGCCCGGGTGGACTAGCGGGGGCCAATGAGCAGTTCTTC

clone_size: .
j_call: TRBJ1-2
v_call: TRBV29-1
d_call: .
cdr3_aa: CSVWGDGYTF
cdr3_nt: TGCAGCGTATGGGGTGACGGCTACACCTTC

clone_size: .
j_call: TRBJ2-3
v_call: TRBV9
d_call: TRBD2
cdr3_aa: CASSVGLAGGHLDTQYF
cdr3_nt: TGTGCCAGCAGCGTAGGACTAGCGGGGGGTCATCTCGATACGCAGTATTTT

clone_size: few
j_call: TRBJ2-1
v_call: TRBV28
d_call: TRBD2
cdr3_aa: CASLGTSGFGSSYNEQFF
cdr3_nt: TGTGCCAGCCTCGGGACTAGCGGGTTTGGGAGCTCCTACAATGAGCAGTTCTTC

clone_size: few
j_call: TRBJ2-7
v_call: TRBV28
d_call: .
cdr3_aa: CASSLGGRKTYEQYF
cdr3_nt: TGTGCCAGCAGTTTAGGAGGACGGAAGACCTACGAGCAGTACTTC

clone_size: .
j_call: TRBJ2-1
v_call: TRBV7-9
d_call: TRBD2
cdr3_aa: CASSSPVTSGEQFF
cdr3_nt: TGTGCCAGCAGTTCACCGGTGACTAGCGGTGAGCAGTTCTTC

clone_size: few
j_call: TRBJ2-1
v_call: TRBV29-1
d_call: TRBD2
cdr3_aa: CSVEIRGTSVGHEQFF
cdr3_nt: TGCAGCGTTGAGATTCGGGGGACTAGCGTAGGCCATGAGCAGTTCTTC

clone_size: .
j_call: TRBJ1-2
v_call: TRBV5-1
d_call: .
cdr3_aa: CASQLDGGYTF
cdr3_nt: TGCGCCAGCCAGCTAGATGGAGGCTACACCTTC

clone_size: .
j_call: TRBJ2-1
v_call: TRBV28
d_call: .
cdr3_aa: CASSPPGSLGNEQFF
cdr3_nt: TGTGCCAGCAGCCCCCCCGGGAGTTTGGGCAATGAGCAGTTCTTC

clone_size: .
j_call: TRBJ2-5
v_call: TRBV18
d_call: TRBD2
cdr3_aa: CASSPPNRLAGETQYF
cdr3_nt: TGTGCCAGCTCACCACCGAACCGTCTAGCGGGTGAGACCCAGTACTTC

clone_size: few
j_call: TRBJ2-3
v_call: TRBV20-1
d_call: .
cdr3_aa: CSAREPDTQYF
cdr3_nt: TGCAGTGCTAGAGAGCCAGATACGCAGTATTTT

clone_size: .
j_call: TRBJ2-1
v_call: TRBV30
d_call: TRBD2
cdr3_aa: CASGKSGSNEQFF
cdr3_nt: TGTGCCTCCGGAAAAAGCGGGAGTAATGAGCAGTTCTTC

clone_size: .
j_call: TRBJ2-7
v_call: TRBV7-8
d_call: .
cdr3_aa: CASSLAGGNEQYF
cdr3_nt: TGTGCCAGCAGCTTAGCCGGGGGAAACGAGCAGTACTTC

clone_size: .
j_call: TRBJ2-1
v_call: TRBV2
d_call: TRBD2
cdr3_aa: CASSDASGRGNEQFF
cdr3_nt: TGTGCCAGCAGTGACGCTAGCGGGCGGGGCAATGAGCAGTTCTTC

clone_size: few
j_call: TRBJ2-7
v_call: TRBV6-5
d_call: .
cdr3_aa: CASSYRDGSYEQYF
cdr3_nt: TGTGCCAGCAGTTACCGAGACGGTTCCTACGAGCAGTACTTC